The entry below describes one T cell receptor (beta chain). This clonotype came up a few times. There is no known antigen for this receptor. No quality values exist for individual bases; no much larger clone is one base distant. V is trimmed back by 1 base and J by 7 bases, and the junction contains 5 bases that no gene match accounts for. The CDR3 spans 14 residues, from the cysteine through the phenylalanine. Only the CDR3 DNA stays, 42 bases, in frame from base 1. The germline V gene (reference sequence) gives CDR1 as DFQATT and CDR2 as SNEGSKA. To test a precursor-effector relationship among CD4 cytotoxic T cells, bulk UMI-based TCR sequencing was performed on four sorted CD4+ memory subsets (TCM, TEM, IL-7Rhigh TEMRA, IL-7R- TEMRA). Cells were obtained from peripheral blood mononuclear cells that had been isolated from human blood. These data originate in a study of precursors of human CD4 cytotoxic T cells (dated by TCRdb to the late 2010s). With regard to the full study: In total, over 12 donors contributed CD4+ memory subsets to the bulk TCR-seq analysis. Sequences for both the TCRalpha and TCRbeta chains came out of the TCR-seq analysis of about 14 donors (table S7).

Sequencing relied on an Illumina MiSeq. The source study handled its data this way. To quantify repertoire diversity, the Shannon-Wiener index was calculated using VDJtools. TCRbeta clonotypes with a clonotype frequency of at least 3 were defined as expanded. Using fastp at Q25 and MiXCR, TCRdb reprocessed the public reads and kept productive beta chains. Every entry covers one CDR3 protein and lists the most common genes and DNA from its rows. The authors' filters were not applied to this entry. Recorded for this sample are some 500 distinct CDR3 sequences; about a fifth of them occurred a single time. The ten largest clonotypes hold more than 20% of the sample. Overall study results and their limits: Only about 95% of the 14 donors were included in some bulk TCR-seq comparisons, which suggests that not every subset was available for every donor. More restricted TCR repertoires, with lower diversity and more expanded clonotypes, were shown by IL-7Rhigh and IL-7R- TEMRA subsets than by TCM and TEM subsets. The limitation that the direction of differentiation between precursor and effector cells cannot be definitively established by a human observational design was noted by the authors. A larger fraction of IL-7Rhigh TEMRA clonotypes than of TEM or TCM clonotypes was made up of expanded effector clonotypes.

This clonotype originated in a human donor in good health. The chain is made from TRBV20-1 and TRBJ2-1; 9 junctional bases match TRBD1. Sequencing used memory CD4+ T cells from blood (PBMCs). The DNA reads TGCAGTGCTAGAGCGGGACAGGGTGGGAATGAGCAGTTCTTC. The resulting protein is CSARAGQGGNEQFF.